The clone carrying this TCR beta chain appeared once. A junction end diverges from the germline sequence, so it may reflect a read error. The CDR3 has 15 amino acids. Germline-derived CDR1 and CDR2 are MNHNS and SASEGT. The data are from a study of shared clonotypes between healthy human individuals. Overall study: Donors had three CD4 naive, three CD4 memory, two CD8 naive and one CD8 memory plate apiece.

The table came from immunoSEQ multiplex PCR; TCRdb's copy has only in-frame clones and leaves some out. Here the sample spans about 2.4 million clones, around nine tenths being singletons. V usage is TRBV6-1 and J usage is TRBJ2-5, with TRBD2 matching over 8 bases. The receptor's source is a man aged 18 to 30 in good health. Sequences were obtained from naive CD4+ T cells sorted from blood. Subset noted: CD45RA+ positively selected. CDR3 DNA sequence: TGTGCCAGCAGTGACGCCGGGGGGGCGCAAGGGACCCAGTACTTC. Its translation: CASSDAGGAQGTQYF.